The next 21 T cell receptor beta chains were all read from a single sample in a study of blood T cell repertoires in COVID-19. The table came from immunoSEQ multiplex PCR; TCRdb's copy has only in-frame clones and leaves some out. The sample shows 430,000 or so clones, roughly 90% of them seen only once. Sequenced material: PBMCs or T cells enriched from blood (not recorded which). The receptors were gathered from a woman aged 35 to 49 who had recovered from COVID-19.

The genes are TRBV27 and TRBJ1-3; 9 bases are a match to TRBD1. CDR1 is MNHEY and CDR2 is SMNVEV in the germline V gene (reference sequence). Trimming took 3 bases from V and 0 from J; bases not matched to a gene: 18. The CDR3 loop spans 21 amino acids. This chain's CDR3 is CASSFRGPGQGRTSSGNTIYF. The CDR3 nucleotides are TGTGCCAGCAGTTTCCGCGGACCGGGACAGGGTAGGACAAGCTCTGGAAACACCATATATTTT.

The genes are TRBV21-1 and TRBJ1-3. TRBV21-1 constitutes a pseudogene. This CDR3 comprises 16 residues. The CDR3 spells CASSKMARRWWDTIYF. The CDR3 coding sequence is TGTGCCAGCAGCAAAATGGCGAGGCGCTGGTGGGACACCATATATTTT.

This clone was seen just once. The chain combines TRBV9 with TRBJ2-7, with D possibly matching TRBD1 (6 bases). CDR1 SGDLS and CDR2 YYNGEE come from the germline V gene. The CDR3 spans 16 residues. V dropped 0 bases and J dropped 4 bases, with 17 bases sitting between them. CDR3 sequence reads: CASSVAPQGKVYEQYF. The CDR3 DNA sequence: TGTGCCAGCAGCGTAGCCCCCCAGGGGAAGGTATACGAGCAGTACTTC. The whole variable domain, remainder taken from reference TRBV9 and TRBJ2-7, is DSGVTQTPKHLITATGQRVTLRCSPRSGDLSVYWYQQSLDQGLQFLIQYYNGEERAKGNILERFSAQQFPDLHSELNLSSLELGDSALYFCASSVAPQGKVYEQYFGPGTRLTVT.

In DNA, the CDR3 is TGTGCCAGCAGCCCTATGACAGCATCAAATTGGGGCGGGGAGCTGTTTTTT. Translation: CASSPMTASNWGGELFF. This chain joins TRBV3-1 (or the pseudogene TRBV3-2) and TRBJ2-2, with a weak D call TRBD1 (5 bases). This CDR3 region has 17 residues. The ends were cut back, 4 bases at V and 7 bases at J, with 22 bases in the middle. Germline V gene sequence: CDR1 LGHDT, CDR2 YNNKEL (reference sequence).

The rearrangement joins TRBV7-2 to TRBJ2-7; TRBD2 is a possible D gene (6 bases). The CDR3 runs 15 residues. CDR1 and CDR2 (germline): SGHTA, FQGNSA. Deletions cut 2 bases from V and 4 bases from J, with 15 bases between. CDR3 residues: CASSLTSYQGYEQYF. Written as DNA, the CDR3 is TGTGCCAGCAGCTTAACTAGCTACCAGGGATACGAGCAGTACTTC.

The gene calls are TRBV6-2 or TRBV6-3 and TRBJ2-2, with 8 bases fitting TRBD1. Germline V gives CDR1 MNHEY, CDR2 SVGEGT. Trimming at V came to 1 base and at J to 5 bases, leaving 6 bases not matched to a gene. The CDR3 contains 16 residues. The chain's CDR3 is CASSYFPQGATGELFF. The CDR3 region has the DNA TGTGCCAGCAGTTACTTCCCGCAGGGGGCAACCGGGGAGCTGTTTTTT.

The chain links TRBV19 to TRBJ2-3, with 9 bases that match TRBD1. Per germline, CDR1 LNHDA and CDR2 SQIVND (reference sequence). The CDR3 contains 15 residues. J gave up 3 bases and V 9 bases, and 10 bases lay outside the gene matches. CDR3 in DNA: TGTGCCAGCCCGACGGGACAGGGAAGGACAGATACGCAGTATTTT. It encodes CASPTGQGRTDTQYF.

The genes are TRBV4-3 and TRBJ2-5, with 15 bases lining up with TRBD2. Trimming cost V 3 bases and J 4 bases; bases outside gene matches: 3. There are 16 residues in the CDR3. In germline, CDR1 is LGHNA, CDR2 YSLEER. CDR3 in amino acids: CASSQRGLAGGETQYF. The CDR3 nucleotides are TGCGCCAGCAGCCAGAGGGGACTAGCGGGAGGAGAGACCCAGTACTTC.

This rearrangement joins TRBV11-3 to TRBJ2-2, with D hard to call. CDR1 and CDR2 from the germline V gene are SGHNT and YENEEA. V was clipped by 5 bases and J by 0 bases, with 10 bases between them. This CDR3 contains 15 residues. The chain's CDR3 is CASSPRVANTGELFF. DNA for the CDR3: TGTGCCAGCAGCCCCCGGGTTGCGAACACCGGGGAGCTGTTTTTT.

This chain joins TRBV3-1 (or the pseudogene TRBV3-2) and TRBJ1-2; no clear D gene. The CDR3 has 13 residues. CDR1 is LGHDT and CDR2 is YNNKEL in the germline V gene (reference sequence). V dropped 0 bases and J dropped 7 bases, with 9 bases sitting between them. The CDR3, as DNA: TGTGCCAGCAGCCAAGAAGCTGCCGTTGGCTACACCTTC. This gives the protein CASSQEAAVGYTF.

The chain combines TRBV5-4 with TRBJ2-7, with TRBD1 identical over 11 bases. Germline V gives CDR1 SGHNT, CDR2 YYREEE (reference sequence). V shed 0 bases, J shed 6 bases, and the junction held 5 bases outside the gene matches. This CDR3 is 15 amino acids long. Written as DNA, the CDR3 is TGTGCCAGCAGCTTGGAGGGGACAGGGGGATCCGAGCAGTACTTC. Its translation is CASSLEGTGGSEQYF.

The V call is TRBV7-2, the J call TRBJ2-1; TRBD1 matches 7 bases. Germline lookup yields CDR1 SGHTA and CDR2 FQGNSA. The CDR3 sequence is 12 residues long. With 7 bases clipped from V and 8 bases from J, the junction kept 5 bases outside the gene matches. CDR3 sequence (DNA): TGTGCCAGCAACATAGGGGGCTATGAGCAGTTCTTC. It translates to CASNIGGYEQFF.

The chain recombines TRBV19 with TRBJ2-7, with D possibly being TRBD1 (7 bases). Germline V CDR1 and CDR2: LNHDA, SQIVND (reference sequence). V shed 6 bases and J shed 4 bases, with 16 bases lying between them. The CDR3 is 14 amino acids. The CDR3 sequence is CASSPGRGVYEQYF. DNA of the CDR3: TGTGCCAGTAGCCCCGGCAGGGGGGTTTACGAGCAGTACTTC.

J is TRBJ2-7 and V is TRBV6-6; no reliable D call. This CDR3 is built from 13 residues. In germline, CDR1 is MNHNY, CDR2 SVGAGI (reference sequence). V lost 2 bases and J lost 4, with 9 bases in between. The CDR3 loop reads CASSYADSYEQYF. In nucleotides, the CDR3 is TGTGCCAGCAGTTACGCCGACTCATACGAGCAGTACTTC.

Here the CDR3 reads CASKREAYEQYF. The CDR3 DNA sequence: TGTGCCAGCAAGCGGGAGGCCTACGAGCAGTACTTC. The chain couples TRBV2 to TRBJ2-7; the match to TRBD2 covers 9 bases. Germline V gives CDR1 SNHLY, CDR2 FYNNEI. The V gene end was trimmed by 7 bases and the J gene end by 2 bases; junction bases not matched to a gene: 0. This CDR3 spans 12 amino acids. Drawing the rest from reference TRBV2 and TRBJ2-7, the complete variable domain is EPEVTQTPSHQVTQMGQEVILRCVPISNHLYFYWYRQILGQKVEFLVSFYNNEISEKSEIFDDQFSVERPDGSNFTLKIRSTKLEDSAMYFCASKREAYEQYFGPGTRLTVT.

The gene calls are TRBV2 and TRBJ2-1; D tentatively reads TRBD1 or TRBD2 (6 bases each). CDR1 and CDR2 from the germline V gene are SNHLY and FYNNEI. Deletions cut 6 bases from V and 9 bases from J, with 12 bases between. This CDR3 has 12 amino acids. The CDR3 DNA follows: TGTGCCAGCAGCGAACAGGGAGGTGAGCAGTTCTTC. As protein: CASSEQGGEQFF.

V gene TRBV7-6 combines with J gene TRBJ2-1, with a weak D call TRBD1 (6 bases). CDR3 size: 12 residues. Trimming pared 11 bases from V and 4 bases from J, leaving 12 bases between. Germline V CDR1 and CDR2: SGHVS, FNYEAQ. CDR3 nucleotides: TGTGCCTCATCAGGGGAATACAATGAGCAGTTCTTC. Translating it yields CASSGEYNEQFF.

Only a few counts were recorded for this clone. The rearrangement uses TRBV30 and TRBJ2-7; possibly TRBD2 for D (6 bases). V was trimmed by 4 bases and J by 9 bases, leaving 19 bases between them. This CDR3 is built from 13 residues. Germline V gene lookup returns CDR1 GTSNPN and CDR2 SVGIG (reference sequence). The CDR3 DNA is TGTGCCTGGATGAGGAGTCCGGGACTTGGGCAGTACTTC. Translated, it gives CAWMRSPGLGQYF.

The chain links TRBV3-1 (or the pseudogene TRBV3-2) to TRBJ2-1; TRBD2 agrees at 14 bases. Trimming removed 3 bases from V and 8 bases from J; junction bases left unmatched: 9. Germline lookup yields CDR1 LGHDT and CDR2 YNNKEL (reference sequence). CDR3 length: 17 residues. This CDR3 reads CASSHPGTSGRVHEQFF. In DNA, the CDR3 is TGTGCCAGCAGCCACCCAGGGACTAGCGGGAGAGTGCATGAGCAGTTCTTC.

The chain uses TRBV9 and TRBJ2-3, with D possibly matching TRBD1 (6 bases). Germline V gene data show CDR1 as SGDLS and CDR2 as YYNGEE. The CDR3 has 15 amino acids. V was trimmed by 0 bases and J by 3 bases, leaving 11 bases between them. CDR3 in DNA: TGTGCCAGCAGCGTAGTGCAGGGGCGTACAGATACGCAGTATTTT. Protein sequence: CASSVVQGRTDTQYF.

This chain joins TRBV19 and TRBJ2-5; D is perhaps TRBD2 (6 bases). CDR1 and CDR2 (germline): LNHDA, SQIVND (reference sequence). This CDR3 spans 13 amino acids. V gave up 5 bases and J gave up 7 bases, with 14 bases separating them. The CDR3 sequence: CASSPTSTGTQYF. The DNA for the CDR3 is TGTGCCAGTAGTCCGACTAGTACTGGGACCCAGTACTTC. Supplemented by reference TRBV19 and TRBJ2-5, the full variable domain reads DGGITQSPKYLFRKEGQNVTLSCEQNLNHDAMYWYRQDPGQGLRLIYYSQIVNDFQKGDIAEGYSVSREKKESFPLTVTSAQKNPTAFYLCASSPTSTGTQYFGPGTRLLVL.